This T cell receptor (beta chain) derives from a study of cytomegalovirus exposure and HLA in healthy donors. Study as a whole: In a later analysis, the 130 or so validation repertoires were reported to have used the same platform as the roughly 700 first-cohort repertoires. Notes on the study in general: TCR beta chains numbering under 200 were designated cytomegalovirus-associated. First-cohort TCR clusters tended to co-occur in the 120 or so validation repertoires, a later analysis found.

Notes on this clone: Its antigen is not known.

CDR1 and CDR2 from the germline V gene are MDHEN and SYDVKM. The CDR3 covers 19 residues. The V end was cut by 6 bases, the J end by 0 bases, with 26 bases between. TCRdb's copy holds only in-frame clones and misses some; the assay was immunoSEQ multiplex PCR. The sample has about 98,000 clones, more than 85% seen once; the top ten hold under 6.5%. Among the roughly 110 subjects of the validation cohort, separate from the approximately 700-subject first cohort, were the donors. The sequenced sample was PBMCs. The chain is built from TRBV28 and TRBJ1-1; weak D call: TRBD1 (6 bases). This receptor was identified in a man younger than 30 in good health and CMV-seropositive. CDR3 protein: CASRQRSGQTLGMNTEAFF. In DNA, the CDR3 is TGTGCCAGCAGGCAAAGAAGCGGACAGACCCTAGGAATGAACACTGAAGCTTTCTTT.